The sample holds a few counts of the clone carrying this T cell receptor (beta chain). Its antigen is unidentified. These data belong to a study of post-analysis software for immune sequencing data. Built from TCR beta cDNA, the libraries had unique molecular identifiers in them. TCRdb independently ran MiXCR on the PCR reads; one entry per CDR3 protein. This table has roughly 700,000 distinct CDR3 sequences, less than 35% appearing once. The CDR3 totals 14 residues. Germline V lookup: CDR1 SEHNR, CDR2 FQNEAQ (reference sequence). Study-level findings and limits: In patients, TRBV5-6, TRBV5-1 and TRBV20-1 belonged to roughly five TRBV segments found more frequently than in controls.

Specimen: blood. The chain joins TRBV7-9 to TRBJ2-5; D perhaps matches TRBD2 (6 bases). The J call may be mistaken, given a closer DNA end match to TRBJ2-7. This sequence originates from a girl between 10 and 17 years old with multiple sclerosis. Written as DNA, the CDR3 is TGTGCCAGCAGCCCCCCGGGACTGGCCTACGAGCAGTACTTC. It yields the protein CASSPPGLAYEQYF.